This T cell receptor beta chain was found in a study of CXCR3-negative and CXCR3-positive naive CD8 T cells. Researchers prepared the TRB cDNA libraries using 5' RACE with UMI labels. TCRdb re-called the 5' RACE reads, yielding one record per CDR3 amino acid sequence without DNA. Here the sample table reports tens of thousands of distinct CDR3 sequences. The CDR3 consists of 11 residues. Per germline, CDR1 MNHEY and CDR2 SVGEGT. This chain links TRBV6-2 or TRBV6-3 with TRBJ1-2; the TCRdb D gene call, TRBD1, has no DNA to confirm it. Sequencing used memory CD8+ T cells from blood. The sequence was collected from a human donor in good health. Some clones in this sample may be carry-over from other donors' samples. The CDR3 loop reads CASSPREGYTF.